The following is a TCR beta chain sequence with its context. These data belong to a study of control samples from healthy donors and cancer patients. Per germline, CDR1 MGHDK and CDR2 SYGVNS. The trim removed 6 bases at V and 2 bases at J, leaving 7 bases unmatched. The CDR3 extends over 16 amino acids. The table came from immunoSEQ multiplex PCR; TCRdb's copy has only in-frame clones and leaves some out. The sample records approximately 160,000 clones, about 90% being singletons. What was sequenced was blood. The receptor was isolated from a young woman in good health. The rearrangement uses TRBV25-1 and TRBJ2-1; TRBD2 matches 10 bases. The CDR3 DNA reads TGTGCCAGCAGCCTCTCTAGCGGGAGTCCCTACAATGAGCAGTTCTTC. Its translation: CASSLSSGSPYNEQFF.